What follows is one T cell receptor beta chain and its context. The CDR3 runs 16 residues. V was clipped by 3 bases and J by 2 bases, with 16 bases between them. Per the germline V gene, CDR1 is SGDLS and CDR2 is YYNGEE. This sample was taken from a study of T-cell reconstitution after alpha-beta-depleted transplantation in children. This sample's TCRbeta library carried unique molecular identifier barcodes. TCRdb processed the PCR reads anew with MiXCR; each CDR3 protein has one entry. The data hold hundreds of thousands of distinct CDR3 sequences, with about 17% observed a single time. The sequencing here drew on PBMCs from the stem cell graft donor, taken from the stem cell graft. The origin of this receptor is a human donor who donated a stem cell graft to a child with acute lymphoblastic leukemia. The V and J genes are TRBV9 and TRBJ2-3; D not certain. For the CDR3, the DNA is TGTGCCAGCAGCGAGAGAATGGGCGGAATCACAGATACGCAGTATTTT. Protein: CASSERMGGITDTQYF.